The 17 T cell receptor beta chains given below trace back to one sample, sequenced in a study of cytomegalovirus exposure and HLA in healthy donors. Primers for the PCR totalled 60 Vbeta and 13 Jbeta. The assay was immunoSEQ multiplex PCR, and TCRdb's table has in-frame clones only and misses some. The table lists 150,000 to 250,000 clones, 79% of them singletons, with approximately 4% in the top ten. Specimen: PBMCs. Receptors were obtained from a woman aged 25 to 39 in good health and CMV-seropositive.

The rearrangement links TRBV9 to TRBJ1-2, with D tentatively TRBD1 (6 bases). The CDR3 is made up of 14 amino acids. The V and J ends lost 0 bases and 7 bases respectively, with 13 bases between them. Per germline, CDR1 SGDLS and CDR2 YYNGEE. CDR3 region: CASSVDGRGSGYTF. The CDR3, as DNA: TGTGCCAGCAGCGTAGATGGCAGGGGTAGTGGCTACACCTTC.

The chain has TRBV4-2 and TRBJ2-2; a possible D gene is TRBD2 (6 bases). Deletions cut 4 bases from V and 5 bases from J, with 17 bases between. The CDR3 is 16 residues long. Germline loops: CDR1 LGHNA, CDR2 YNFKEQ. CDR3 sequence (DNA): TGTGCCAGCAGCCCCAGGACTACCATCAAGACCGGGGAGCTGTTTTTT. Amino acids: CASSPRTTIKTGELFF.

The chain joins TRBV13 to TRBJ2-7, with TRBD1 as a possible D gene (5 bases). The CDR3 runs 15 residues. The V gene's germline CDR1 is PRHDT and CDR2 FYEKMQ (reference sequence). V lost 2 bases and J 2 bases, leaving 13 bases between the germline ends. The DNA of the CDR3 is TGTGCCAGCAGCTTAATCGTAGGGGAAACCTACGAGCAGTACTTC. Its translation: CASSLIVGETYEQYF.

The V call is TRBV4-1, the J call TRBJ2-2; a possible D gene is TRBD2 (7 bases). Between the trimmed V and J ends, which lost 1 base and 1 base, there was a span of 13 bases. The CDR3 is made up of 17 amino acids. Looked up from germline, CDR1 is MGHRA and CDR2 is YSYEKL. CDR3 loop: CASSQGQGRGNTGELFF. CDR3 in DNA: TGCGCCAGCAGCCAAGGTCAGGGGAGGGGGAACACCGGGGAGCTGTTTTTT.

V usage is TRBV2 and J usage is TRBJ1-1; 8 positions match TRBD1. Trimming removed 6 bases from V and 0 bases from J; junction bases left unmatched: 0. Germline assignment: CDR1 SNHLY and CDR2 FYNNEI. The CDR3 totals 13 residues. The CDR3 region is CASRDRVNTEAFF. The CDR3, as DNA: TGTGCCAGCAGGGACAGGGTGAACACTGAAGCTTTCTTT.

The chain couples TRBV11-2 to TRBJ1-4; D may be TRBD1 (6 bases). Germline V gene lookup returns CDR1 SGHAT and CDR2 FQNNGV. V gave up 5 bases and J gave up 3 bases, with 19 bases separating them. This CDR3 has 17 amino acids. CDR3 amino acids: CASSPGFQGRPNEKLFF. The DNA for the CDR3 is TGTGCCAGCAGCCCCGGGTTTCAGGGGAGACCTAATGAAAAACTGTTTTTT.

V gene TRBV5-1 combines with J gene TRBJ2-7; 11 nucleotides line up with TRBD2. With V trimmed by 3 bases and J by 4 bases, 3 bases remained unmatched. CDR3 length: 14 residues. CDR1 is SGHRS and CDR2 is YFSETQ in the germline V gene. DNA for the CDR3: TGCGCCAGCAGCTCGACTAGCGGGGTATACGAGCAGTACTTC. Translating gives CASSSTSGVYEQYF.

V and J are TRBV5-1 and TRBJ1-2, with TRBD1 matching 8 bases. The V and J ends lost 4 bases and 7 bases, in that order; junction bases with no gene match: 21. Germline V gene data show CDR1 as SGHRS and CDR2 as YFSETQ. The CDR3 sequence is 18 residues long. CDR3 coding DNA: TGCGCCAGCAGCCCACATCTGACAGGGGACTTATCTGGGAGTGGCTACACCTTC. Protein sequence: CASSPHLTGDLSGSGYTF. The full variable domain, its missing parts supplied by reference TRBV5-1 and TRBJ1-2, is KAGVTQTPRYLIKTRGQQVTLSCSPISGHRSVSWYQQTPGQGLQFLFEYFSETQRNKGNFPGRFSGRQFSNSRSEMNVSTLELGDSALYLCASSPHLTGDLSGSGYTFGSGTRLTVV.

The DNA of the CDR3 is TGCGCCAGCAGCCAAGACTCTAGCTCTGGAAACACCATATATTTT. Encoded protein: CASSQDSSSGNTIYF. The chain uses TRBV4-1 and TRBJ1-3; no clear D. This CDR3 region has 15 residues. V was cut by 0 bases and J by 0 bases, with 6 bases left in between. The germline CDR1 and CDR2 sequences are MGHRA and YSYEKL.

This clone was seen just once. The J gene is TRBJ1-2, the V gene TRBV5-4; 7 positions agree with TRBD1. This CDR3 comprises 13 residues. Germline CDR1 and CDR2: SGHNT and YYREEE (reference sequence). After removal of 4 bases from V and 4 bases from J, the junction contained 4 bases not matched to a gene. CDR3: CASSPDRVYGYTF. In DNA form, the CDR3 reads TGTGCCAGCAGCCCCGACAGGGTCTATGGCTACACCTTC. Drawing the rest from reference TRBV5-4 and TRBJ1-2, the complete variable domain is ETGVTQSPTHLIKTRGQQVTLRCSSQSGHNTVSWYQQALGQGPQFIFQYYREEENGRGNFPPRFSGLQFPNYSSELNVNALELDDSALYLCASSPDRVYGYTFGSGTRLTVV.

This clone was detected only once. Other DNA sequences of this sample code for an identical CDR3. The J gene is TRBJ2-1, the V gene TRBV9; 9 nucleotides line up with TRBD2. CDR1 SGDLS and CDR2 YYNGEE come from the germline V gene. This CDR3 comprises 15 residues. The junction had 2 bases not matched to a gene; V was cut back by 0 bases and J by 4 bases. The CDR3 spells CASSVGTSEYNEQFF. The CDR3 DNA sequence: TGTGCCAGCAGCGTAGGGACTAGCGAGTACAATGAGCAGTTCTTC.

The chain has TRBV15 and TRBJ2-1, with TRBD1 matching over 9 bases. There are 15 residues in the CDR3. CDR1 is LNHNV and CDR2 is YYDKDF in the germline V gene (reference sequence). V lost 4 bases to trimming and J lost 8 bases; unmatched junction nucleotides: 9. The CDR3 sequence: CATSTGTGNSYEQFF. The CDR3, as DNA: TGTGCCACCAGCACCGGGACAGGGAACTCCTATGAGCAGTTCTTC. The full variable domain, in which reference TRBV15 and TRBJ2-1 provide the parts outside the CDR3, is DAMVIQNPRYQVTQFGKPVTLSCSQTLNHNVMYWYQQKSSQAPKLLFHYYDKDFNNEADTPDNFQSRRPNTSFCFLDIRSPGLGDTAMYLCATSTGTGNSYEQFFGPGTRLTVL.

The gene calls are TRBV6-5 and TRBJ2-7; D gene uncertain. Trimming stripped 5 bases from V and 6 bases from J, with 11 bases between. The germline gives CDR1 MNHEY, CDR2 SVGAGI. This CDR3 is built from 12 residues. The CDR3 region is CASSEALLEQYF. CDR3 bases: TGTGCCAGCAGTGAAGCCCTACTCGAGCAGTACTTC.

This chain uses TRBV18 with TRBJ1-1; D is ambiguous. This CDR3 is 15 amino acids long. CDR1 KGHSH and CDR2 LQKENI come from the germline V gene. The germline V and J ends were trimmed by 0 bases and 2 bases, with 10 bases remaining between them. In DNA form, the CDR3 reads TGTGCCAGCTCACCACCGGGTCCAGGAAACACTGAAGCTTTCTTT. It is translated as CASSPPGPGNTEAFF. Variable domain in full (rest from reference TRBV18 and TRBJ1-1): NAGVMQNPRHLVRRRGQEARLRCSPMKGHSHVYWYRQLPEEGLKFMVYLQKENIIDESGMPKERFSAEFPKEGPSILRIQQVVRGDSAAYFCASSPPGPGNTEAFFGQGTRLTVV.

The chain combines TRBV11-3 with TRBJ2-1; D possibly corresponds to TRBD1 (6 bases). CDR3 length: 15 residues. V lost 0 bases to trimming and J lost 0 bases, with 6 bases between them. Germline CDR1 SGHNT, CDR2 YENEEA. The DNA of the CDR3 is TGTGCCAGCAGCTTAGACAGGGGCTCCTACAATGAGCAGTTCTTC. This codes for CASSLDRGSYNEQFF.

This chain joins TRBV9 and TRBJ2-7; TRBD2 is a possible D gene (5 bases). This CDR3 comprises 14 residues. Germline V gene data show CDR1 as SGDLS and CDR2 as YYNGEE. V lost 3 bases and J 6 bases, leaving 16 bases between the germline ends. CDR3 amino acids: CASSALPGSAEQYF. As DNA, the CDR3 is TGTGCCAGCAGCGCCCTTCCGGGATCAGCCGAGCAGTACTTC. Full variable domain (rest looked up from reference TRBV9 and TRBJ2-7): DSGVTQTPKHLITATGQRVTLRCSPRSGDLSVYWYQQSLDQGLQFLIQYYNGEERAKGNILERFSAQQFPDLHSELNLSSLELGDSALYFCASSALPGSAEQYFGPGTRLTVT.

CDR3 coding DNA: TGTGCCAGCAGGGACAGGGTATACTCTGAAGCTTTCTTT. Residues: CASRDRVYSEAFF. This chain links TRBV11-2 with TRBJ1-1, with 8 bases aligning to TRBD1. The CDR3 contains 13 residues. With 6 bases clipped from V and 6 bases from J, the junction kept 6 bases outside the gene matches. CDR1 is SGHAT, CDR2 FQNNGV, per germline. The full variable domain, rest sourced from reference TRBV11-2 and TRBJ1-1, is EAGVAQSPRYKIIEKRQSVAFWCNPISGHATLYWYQQILGQGPKLLIQFQNNGVVDDSQLPKDRFSAERLKGVDSTLKIQPAKLEDSAVYLCASRDRVYSEAFFGQGTRLTVV.